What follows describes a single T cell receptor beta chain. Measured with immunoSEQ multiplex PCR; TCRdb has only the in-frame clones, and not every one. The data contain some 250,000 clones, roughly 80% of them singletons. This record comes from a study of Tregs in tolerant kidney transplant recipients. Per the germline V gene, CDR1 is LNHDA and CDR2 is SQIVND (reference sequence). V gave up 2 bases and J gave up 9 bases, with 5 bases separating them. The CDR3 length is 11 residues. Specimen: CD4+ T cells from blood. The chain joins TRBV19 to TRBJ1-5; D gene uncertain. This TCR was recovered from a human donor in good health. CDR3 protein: CASSIPGPQHF. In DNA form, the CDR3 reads TGTGCCAGTAGTATACCGGGGCCCCAGCATTTT.